This section outlines one T cell receptor (beta chain) sequence together with its context. Germline V gene sequence: CDR1 LNHNV, CDR2 YYDKDF (reference sequence). The J segment lost 7 bases and the V segment lost 3 bases, leaving 11 bases of the junction unmatched. The CDR3 extends over 16 amino acids. This record comes from a study of technical replicates of blood from a handful of donors. Clones were sequenced by immunoSEQ multiplex PCR, and TCRdb holds only the in-frame ones, with some missing. The table includes approximately 66,000 clones, 85% to 90% detected once. Source material: PBMCs. The gene calls are TRBV15 and TRBJ1-5, with 8 bases matching TRBD1. The clonotype comes from a human donor in good health. Some clones in this sample may be carry-over from other donors' samples. CDR3 loop: CATSSGIQGAGQPQHF. CDR3 nucleotides: TGTGCCACCAGCAGTGGAATCCAGGGGGCCGGGCAGCCCCAGCATTTT.